The rows below give T cell receptor beta chains drawn from one sample of a study of cytomegalovirus exposure and HLA in healthy donors. Produced via immunoSEQ multiplex PCR; TCRdb's table is partial and in-frame only. This sample has around 130,000 clones, with less than 75% found just once. The sequencing sample was made of PBMCs. Receptor source: a woman in her thirties or forties in good health and CMV-seropositive. Both conserved end residues are part of each CDR3. D genes are given only for firm matches. Not every row has a clone size; where given, it reads once, few, many or a size class.

TRBJ2-3	TRBV6-1	NA	NA	TGTGCCAGCAGTGAAATGAGGGCACCCGGTAAAGATACGCAGTATTTT	CASSEMRAPGKDTQYF
TRBJ2-2	TRBV4-3	few	TRBD2	TGCGCCAGCAGCCGCCTCCTAGCGGAGGCGGCCGGGGAGCTGTTTTTT	CASSRLLAEAAGELFF
TRBJ2-1	TRBV5-6	NA	TRBD1	TGTGCCAGCATCCGACAGGGCCTCGGTTACAATGAGCAGTTCTTC	CASIRQGLGYNEQFF
TRBJ2-3	TRBV18	NA	NA	TGTGCCAGCTCACCACTTCGGGCTAGCGGCACAGATACGCAGTATTTT	CASSPLRASGTDTQYF
TRBJ2-1	TRBV4-3	NA	TRBD1	TGCGCCAGCAGCCAGTTCCGGGACAGAGGCTACAATGAGCAGTTCTTC	CASSQFRDRGYNEQFF
TRBJ1-5	TRBV7-8	NA	TRBD1	TGTGCCAGCAGCCCCGGGGTTCGGGACAGCCCTTATAGCAATCAGCCCCAGCATTTT	CASSPGVRDSPYSNQPQHF
TRBJ2-7	TRBV10-1	NA	NA	TGCGCCAGCAGTGAGATGAGGGATTCGACCTACGAGCAGTACTTC	CASSEMRDSTYEQYF
TRBJ2-7	TRBV7-2	NA	NA	TGTGCCAGCAGCCGTGGAGGGGCCGTCGGCGAGCAGTACTTC	CASSRGGAVGEQYF
TRBJ1-5	TRBV6-6	NA	NA	TGTGCCAGCAGTTACAATTCAGGGATAAGCAATCAGCCCCAGCATTTT	CASSYNSGISNQPQHF
TRBJ1-1	TRBV5-4	NA	NA	TGTGCCAGCAGGTTGAGGGAGGACACTGAAGCTTTCTTT	CASRLREDTEAFF
TRBJ2-1	TRBV11-3	few	TRBD1	TGTGCCAGCAGCGCAGGTGGGGGACAGGGGCTCAATGAGCAGTTCTTC	CASSAGGGQGLNEQFF
TRBJ2-3	TRBV11-3	NA	TRBD2	TGTGCCAGCAGCTTAGGCGGGGGGCGAGGATCAGATACGCAGTATTTT	CASSLGGGRGSDTQYF
TRBJ2-7	TRBV18	NA	NA	TGTGCCAGCTCACCACCGGCAGGGCTGGCCTACGAGCAGTACTTC	CASSPPAGLAYEQYF
TRBJ1-4	TRBV30	NA	NA	TGTGCCTGGACTCCGGGATACTTTGAAGAAAAACTGTTTTTT	CAWTPGYFEEKLFF
TRBJ2-2	TRBV28	NA	TRBD1	TGTGCCAGCAGTCCAGCCGGGACAGAGAACACCGGGGAGCTGTTTTTT	CASSPAGTENTGELFF
TRBJ2-1	TRBV5-1	NA	NA	TGCGCCAGCAGCTTGGAGGTGGGACACACGTTCTTC	CASSLEVGHTFF
TRBJ1-3	TRBV6-1	NA	TRBD1	TGTGCCAGCAGTGAAGGGACAGGGCCAAGCTCTGGAAACACCATATATTTT	CASSEGTGPSSGNTIYF
TRBJ1-3	TRBV7-9	NA	NA	TGTGCCAGCAGCTTAGATCGAGTCTCTGGAAACACCATATATTTT	CASSLDRVSGNTIYF
TRBJ1-2	TRBV6-5	few	NA	TGTGCCAGCAGTTCGACAGGCCCCGGCTACACCTTC	CASSSTGPGYTF
TRBJ1-4	TRBV5-1	NA	NA	TGCGCCAGCAGCTTGAACAGGCCAAACGAAAAACTGTTTTTT	CASSLNRPNEKLFF
TRBJ2-7	TRBV28	NA	NA	TGTGCCAGCACCCTTGCAGGGACATCCCTTTCAAACGAGCAGTACTTC	CASTLAGTSLSNEQYF
TRBJ1-1	TRBV9	NA	NA	TGTGCCAGCAGCGTGAGTCGGAACACTGAAGCTTTCTTT	CASSVSRNTEAFF
TRBJ2-7	TRBV28	once	NA	TGTGCCAGCAGTGTCCTCTTGCGGGACCAGTACTTC	CASSVLLRDQYF
TRBJ1-2	TRBV5-6	NA	NA	TGTGCCAGCAGCCGACCGGACAGTGAATGGGGCTACACCTTC	CASSRPDSEWGYTF
TRBJ2-7	TRBV2	NA	NA	TGTGCCAGCAGTGAGGGCTCCCTTGTAGGCGAGCAGTACTTC	CASSEGSLVGEQYF
TRBJ2-7	TRBV25-1	NA	TRBD1	TGTGCCAGCAGTGAGCAGGGGGCGGTGAACGAGCAGTACTTC	CASSEQGAVNEQYF